This TCR beta chain was captured by sequencing in a study of vaccination effects on CD4 cells after COVID-19. The assay was immunoSEQ multiplex PCR, and TCRdb's table has in-frame clones only and misses some. Altogether roughly 26,000 clones are present, 78% being singletons, with the ten largest covering about 16%. Points from the study as a whole: Few convalescent patients were included, and no early post-infection timepoints were sampled.

In the ViraFEST assay, antigen-specific CD4+ clonotypes were identified by expansion after peptide-pool stimulation. Culturing for approximately 10 days preceded CD4+ T cell isolation. Infection with SARS-CoV-2 occurred in the person between March and December 2020, and PCR confirmed it. The CDR3 is 14 amino acids. The ends were cut back, 4 bases at V and 3 bases at J, with 13 bases in the middle. Germline-derived CDR1 and CDR2 are SNHLY and FYNNEI. The count of this clone is one. Its target is unknown. The sequence derives from a human donor who had a prior SARS-CoV-2 infection. The gene calls are TRBV2 and TRBJ2-7; D unresolved. Sample: CD4+ T cells from PBMCs cultured with HCoV-NL63 spike peptides, taken before COVID-19 vaccination. The CDR3 nucleotides read TGTGCCAGCAGTGTGTCTCAGATTAACTACGAGCAGTACTTC. Translated: CASSVSQINYEQYF.